This T cell receptor beta chain was captured in a study of shared clonotypes between healthy human individuals. Sequencing used immunoSEQ multiplex PCR; TCRdb keeps in-frame clones, though not all of them. The table has hundreds of thousands of clones, roughly 79% seen once. Germline values: CDR1 SGDLS, CDR2 YYNGEE. V trimming: 4 bases; J trimming: 0 bases; junction bases outside the gene matches: 7. There are 16 residues in the CDR3. The rearrangement uses TRBV9 and TRBJ2-3, with 8 positions matching TRBD2. This clonotype was sampled from a woman aged 40 to 55 in good health. Some clones in this sample may be carry-over from other donors' samples. The specimen was PBMCs. DNA of the CDR3: TGTGCCAGCAGCTTTCGGACTAGCCGGAGCACAGATACGCAGTATTTT. This sequence encodes CASSFRTSRSTDTQYF.